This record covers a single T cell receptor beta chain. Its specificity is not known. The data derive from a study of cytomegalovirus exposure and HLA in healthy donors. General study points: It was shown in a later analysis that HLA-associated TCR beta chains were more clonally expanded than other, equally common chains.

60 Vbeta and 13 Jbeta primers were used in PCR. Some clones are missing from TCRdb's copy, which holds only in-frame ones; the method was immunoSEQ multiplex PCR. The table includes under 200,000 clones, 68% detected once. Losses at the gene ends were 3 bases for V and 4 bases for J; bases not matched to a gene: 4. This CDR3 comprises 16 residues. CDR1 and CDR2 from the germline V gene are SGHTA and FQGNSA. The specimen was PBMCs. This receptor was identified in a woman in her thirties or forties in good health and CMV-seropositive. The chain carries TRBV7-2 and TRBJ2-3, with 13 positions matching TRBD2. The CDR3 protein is CASSFRTSGGADTQYF. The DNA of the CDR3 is TGTGCCAGCAGCTTCCGGACTAGCGGGGGTGCAGATACGCAGTATTTT.